This T cell receptor (beta chain) was sequenced in a study of blood T cell repertoires in COVID-19. In the study's own analysis: Estimation of nucleated cell counts relied on the amplification of reference gene primers. Clones were read by immunoSEQ multiplex PCR, and TCRdb kept only the in-frame ones, dropping some. Clone size and V and J calls were adopted from that table, with D and trimming inferred from the DNA. The data show 200,000 to 250,000 clones, around 85% seen once. The ends were cut back, 5 bases at V and 7 bases at J, with 5 bases in the middle. This CDR3 comprises 11 residues. Germline CDR1 is MNHEY and CDR2 is SVGEGT.

The genes are TRBV6-2 or TRBV6-3 and TRBJ1-4; no firm D call. The sequence derives from a woman in her forties or fifties with acute COVID-19. Sequenced input: PBMCs or T cells enriched from blood (not recorded which). CDR3 sequence: CASSRLEKLFF. CDR3 sequence (DNA): TGTGCCAGCAGTCGACTTGAAAAACTGTTTTTT.